These T cell receptor beta chains were read from a single sample in a study of T cells after somatic rescue of genetic block. Libraries were prepared by immunoSEQ multiplex PCR; TCRdb keeps only in-frame clonotypes and omits some of them. The sample has under 150,000 clones, about 93% seen once. The sample consisted of peripheral blood mononuclear cells (PBMCs). These receptors were obtained from a young woman. CDR3s include the opening cysteine and the closing phenylalanine or tryptophan. A D gene is named only where the DNA matches it firmly.

V gene | D gene | CDR3 length | CDR3 protein
TRBV5-8 | . | 10 | CASSFYGYTF
TRBV7-2 | . | 16 | CASSLGDGGLNQPQHF
TRBV5-4 | . | 14 | CASSPNNRVYEQYF
TRBV6-6 | TRBD2 | 14 | CASSTGGTKNIQYF
TRBV27 | TRBD1 | 16 | CASSFGRGLLNYGYTF
TRBV30 | TRBD1 | 13 | CAWRTGGKTEAFF
TRBV30 | . | 13 | CAWRPGETYEQYF
TRBV6-1 | TRBD1 | 19 | CASSEVETGYWNSNQPQHF
TRBV5-1 | TRBD2 | 18 | CASRRGLAGGISTDTQYF
TRBV9 | . | 15 | CASTPRGGDTGELFF
TRBV4-2 | . | 17 | CASSQERQVLGGDTQYF
TRBV5-6 | TRBD2 | 18 | CASSPNPGVAGSTDTQYF
TRBV7-2 | . | 12 | CASNLQAGGYTF
TRBV10-2 | TRBD1 | 17 | CASSNDRDRVSYNEQFF
TRBV11-1 | . | 15 | CASSPYGGTHNVLTF
TRBV6-5 | . | 15 | CASSYDGVGLETQYF
TRBV11-2 | . | 12 | CASSWRKYEQYF
TRBV7-8 | . | 16 | CASSVPLGRYNSPLHF
TRBV27 | . | 15 | CASSLGVGSNTEAFF
TRBV5-6 | . | 14 | CASSPGGIEEKLFF
TRBV9 | TRBD1 | 15 | CASSVDGTVNQPQHF
TRBV5-4 | TRBD2 | 14 | CASSWEGGGDEQYF
TRBV18 | TRBD1 | 15 | CASSPSGTGNTEAFF
TRBV28 | . | 14 | CASTAPSRVGGYTF
TRBV7-9 | . | 14 | CASTSPGGLGGYTF
TRBV11-3 | TRBD1 | 16 | CASSLGGQSLHNEQFF
TRBV1 | . | 18 | CTSSQDLSRETPTDTQYF
TRBV4-1 | . | 15 | CASSHPPRRPNEQFF
TRBV5-4 | TRBD1 | 16 | CASSYPGGLSTDTQYF
TRBV6-1 | TRBD2 | 16 | CASSEAHGGATDTQYF
TRBV10-3 | TRBD1 | 13 | CAIKGTENQPQHF
TRBV13 | . | 19 | CASSLGALRWVSGANVLTF
TRBV5-1 | TRBD2 | 18 | CASSNGTSGEPTTNEQFF
TRBV19 | . | 15 | CASSPGDGNTGELFF
TRBV27 | TRBD1 | 15 | CASSWGQGVGNTIYF
TRBV29-1 | . | 13 | CSAERGAGDTQYF
TRBV6-6 | . | 15 | CASSTRQAANQPQHF
TRBV9 | . | 15 | CASSVGTDLNQPQHF
TRBV6-1 | . | 12 | CASKAVAYEQYF
TRBV7-3 | . | 14 | CASRPGGAADTQYF